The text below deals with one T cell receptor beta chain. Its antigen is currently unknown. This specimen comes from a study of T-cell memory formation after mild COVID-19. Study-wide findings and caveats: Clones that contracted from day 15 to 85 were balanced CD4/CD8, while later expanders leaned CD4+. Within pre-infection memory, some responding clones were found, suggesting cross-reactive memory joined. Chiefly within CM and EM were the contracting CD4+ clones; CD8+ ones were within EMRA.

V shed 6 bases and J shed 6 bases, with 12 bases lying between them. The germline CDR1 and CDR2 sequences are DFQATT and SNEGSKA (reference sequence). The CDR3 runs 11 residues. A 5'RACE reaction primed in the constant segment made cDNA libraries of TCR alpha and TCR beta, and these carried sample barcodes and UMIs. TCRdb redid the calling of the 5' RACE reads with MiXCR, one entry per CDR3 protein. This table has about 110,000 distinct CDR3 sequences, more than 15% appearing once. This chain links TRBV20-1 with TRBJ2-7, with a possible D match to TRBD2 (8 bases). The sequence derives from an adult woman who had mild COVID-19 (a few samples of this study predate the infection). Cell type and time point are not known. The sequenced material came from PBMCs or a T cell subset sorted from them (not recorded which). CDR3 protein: CSAGRDSEQYF. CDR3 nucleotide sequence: TGCAGTGCCGGGAGGGACAGCGAGCAGTACTTC.